This section outlines one T cell receptor (beta chain) sequence together with its context. The specificity of this receptor is unknown. The input lacks base qualities; no much larger clone sits a single base away. The label giving this sample's time point can be read as: baseline, week 1 (first vaccination visit). Read against the paper, the sample's treatment or condition label means: pre-vaccination baseline after standard-of-care therapy. All donors had newly diagnosed IDH1-mutant astrocytomas of WHO grade 3 or 4 that showed loss of nuclear ATRX. The samples were drawn from NOA16, a multicentre, single-arm, open-label phase I trial in Germany that tested a mutant IDH1 peptide vaccine in humans for the first time. Blood drawn at visit V03 was used as the baseline sample for immunogenicity testing. The DNeasy Blood and Tissue Kit was used to extract genomic DNA from EDTA blood for TCRB sequencing.

The source of the sample is a study of a mutant IDH1 vaccine in newly diagnosed glioma (dated by TCRdb to about 2021). Looking at the study overall: Of the 25 to 35 patients who were treated, around 60% were male and approximately 40% were female, and the mean age was roughly 40 years. Prior to enrollment, standard therapy consisting of radiotherapy alone, temozolomide alone, or radiochemotherapy with temozolomide had been administered to patients, with the combination being received by most patients. Peripheral blood was drawn at six visits: V03 (baseline), V05, V07, V10, V12 and V13. Longitudinal TCRB deep sequencing was performed for 20 to 25 treated patients wherever samples were available for exploratory analyses.

The CDR3 runs 14 residues from the cysteine to the phenylalanine. Just the 42-base CDR3 DNA is kept, in frame starting at base 1. According to the germline V gene, CDR1 reads SGHNT and CDR2 reads YENEEA. V is pared back by 2 bases and J by 6 bases, with 11 bases lying between the germline termini. Summary of the overall study and its limitations: Vaccine-induced immune responses across multiple MHC alleles were detected in about 92% of patients. Pseudoprogression seemed to be unrelated to changes in the top peripheral T cell clonotypes found by TCRB sequencing. PBMC samples for TCRB deep sequencing were selected based on availability. The authors noted that analyses of patient blood samples could not be reproduced because of sample limitations.

Libraries were made using the immunoSEQ multiplex PCR assay. Rearranged TCR beta chain sequences were amplified using the hsTCRB Kit according to the manufacturer's protocol. TCRB libraries were sequenced on an Illumina MiSeq. The study's processing was this. The proprietary platform of the kit vendor was used for demultiplexing, trimming and gene mapping. This is the immuneACCESS table as TCRdb keeps it, with only in-frame sequences that have V and J called. A part of the clones is gone; compared with another copy, unresolved V genes explain less than half, and the rest is unexplained. That table is the source of V, J and clone size, and D and trimming were worked out from the DNA. This sample is represented by about 34,000 clones; around 83% of them were singletons. The ten largest make up about 8.4% of the sample.

The chain joins TRBV11-3 to TRBJ2-1, and the D gene may be TRBD2, 6 bases matching. This sequence originates from a man aged 50-60 years with glioma. Some clones in this sample may be carry-over from other donors' samples. The sequenced sample was peripheral blood mononuclear cells (PBMCs), obtained from a glioma patient treated with radiotherapy, temozolomide or both. The sequenced DNA is TGTGCCAGCAGCTTATCGGGGGAGATCAATGAGCAGTTCTTC. This gives the protein CASSLSGEINEQFF.